These 30 T cell receptor beta chains were sequenced from one sample in a study of blood T cell repertoires in COVID-19. Sequencing was performed with immunoSEQ multiplex PCR; in TCRdb, only in-frame clones are kept and a portion is missing. This table has approximately 99,000 clones, 86% appearing once. The sequenced sample consisted of peripheral blood. These TCRs come from a woman aged 60-75 years in a cohort sampled during active or convalescent COVID-19.

The chain's CDR3 is CASSLLQGTSGNTIYF. The CDR3 region has the DNA TGCGCCAGCAGCTTGCTTCAGGGCACCTCTGGAAACACCATATATTTT. The chain employs TRBV5-1 and TRBJ1-3; tentatively, D is TRBD1 (5 bases). The germline V and J ends were trimmed by 1 base and 0 bases, with 11 bases remaining between them. This CDR3 has 16 amino acids. Germline V gene lookup returns CDR1 SGHRS and CDR2 YFSETQ.

This clone occurred many times. The V gene is TRBV6-5, the J gene TRBJ2-1; D may be TRBD2 (5 bases). Trimming cost V 4 bases and J 5 bases, with 12 bases left between them. Germline V gives CDR1 MNHEY, CDR2 SVGAGI. The CDR3 runs to 14 residues. CDR3 loop: CASSSGLSHNEQFF. CDR3 nucleotide sequence: TGTGCCAGCAGTTCCGGACTTTCGCACAATGAGCAGTTCTTC.

V gene TRBV9 combines with J gene TRBJ1-2, with D hard to call. V was clipped by 4 bases and J by 4 bases, with 11 bases between them. This CDR3 is built from 13 residues. Per the germline V gene, CDR1 is SGDLS and CDR2 is YYNGEE. The CDR3 sequence is CASSTFHGYGYTF. The CDR3 nucleotides are TGTGCCAGCAGCACTTTTCATGGCTATGGCTACACCTTC. The full variable domain, rest sourced from reference TRBV9 and TRBJ1-2, is DSGVTQTPKHLITATGQRVTLRCSPRSGDLSVYWYQQSLDQGLQFLIQYYNGEERAKGNILERFSAQQFPDLHSELNLSSLELGDSALYFCASSTFHGYGYTFGSGTRLTVV.

This chain links TRBV7-8 with TRBJ2-3, with 13 bases matching TRBD2. CDR1 SGHVS and CDR2 FQNEAQ come from the germline V gene. With V trimmed by 4 bases and J by 1 base, 5 bases remained unmatched. The CDR3 has 17 residues. The CDR3 protein is CASSYTSGGAGTDTQYF. Here the CDR3 DNA reads TGTGCCAGCAGCTATACTAGCGGGGGGGCCGGCACAGATACGCAGTATTTT. The whole variable domain, remainder taken from reference TRBV7-8 and TRBJ2-3, is GAGVSQSPRYKVAKRGQDVALRCDPISGHVSLFWYQQALGQGPEFLTYFQNEAQLDKSGLPSDRFFAERPEGSVSTLKIQRTQQEDSAVYLCASSYTSGGAGTDTQYFGPGTRLTVL.

The chain is built from TRBV21-1 and TRBJ1-5; the table calls TRBD1, which could not be checked here. TRBV21-1 counts as a pseudogene. This CDR3 contains 14 residues. CDR3 in amino acids: CASSARARNQPQHF. CDR3 nucleotides: TGTGCCAGCAGCGCCAGGGCGCGCAATCAGCCCCAGCATTTT.

The V and J genes are TRBV3-1 (or the pseudogene TRBV3-2) and TRBJ1-6, with 7 bases that match TRBD1. The length of the CDR3 is 14 residues. Germline V lookup: CDR1 LGHDT, CDR2 YNNKEL (reference sequence). Trimming cost V 3 bases and J 7 bases; bases outside gene matches: 3. The CDR3 sequence is CASSQTGINSPLHF. In DNA form, the CDR3 reads TGTGCCAGCAGCCAGACAGGGATAAATTCACCCCTCCACTTT.

The chain combines TRBV6-6 with TRBJ2-4, with 7 bases that match TRBD2. J gave up 4 bases and V 8 bases, and 8 bases lay outside the gene matches. The CDR3 spans 14 residues. Germline V gene data show CDR1 as MNHNY and CDR2 as SVGAGI (reference sequence). In DNA form, the CDR3 reads TGTGCCAGCGTCGAGGGAGGGCCTAAAAACATTCAGTACTTC. It yields the protein CASVEGGPKNIQYF.

The chain employs TRBV19 and TRBJ2-4, with D perhaps matching TRBD2 (6 bases). CDR1 LNHDA and CDR2 SQIVND come from the germline V gene (reference sequence). The CDR3 totals 16 residues. Trimming removed 3 bases from V and 10 bases from J, with 22 bases in between. The CDR3 loop reads CASSMRGGTSIRIQYF. CDR3 DNA: TGTGCCAGTAGTATGAGGGGAGGAACCTCAATCCGAATTCAGTACTTC. The whole variable domain, remainder taken from reference TRBV19 and TRBJ2-4, is DGGITQSPKYLFRKEGQNVTLSCEQNLNHDAMYWYRQDPGQGLRLIYYSQIVNDFQKGDIAEGYSVSREKKESFPLTVTSAQKNPTAFYLCASSMRGGTSIRIQYFGAGTRLSVL.

This chain links TRBV7-2 with TRBJ2-7, with a tentative D call TRBD2 (6 bases). This CDR3 is 18 amino acids long. CDR1 is SGHTA, CDR2 FQGNSA, per germline. Trimming shortened V by 2 bases and J by 2 bases, and 22 bases separated the two germline ends. The CDR3 bases are TGTGCCAGCAGCTTAAGGCCCCTGTCCGGGGGACTCCCCTACGAGCAGTACTTC. This sequence encodes CASSLRPLSGGLPYEQYF.

The rearrangement uses TRBV5-5 and TRBJ2-7; 9 bases agree with TRBD1. CDR3 length equals 14 residues. The germline V gene encodes CDR1 SGHKS and CDR2 YYEKEE (reference sequence). J lost 4 bases, V lost 3 bases, and 5 bases had no gene match. DNA for the CDR3: TGTGCCAGCAGCTGGGGACAGGGTTCGTACGAGCAGTACTTC. Encoded protein: CASSWGQGSYEQYF.

This clone has more than one count but fewer than ten. This chain connects TRBV6-5 to TRBJ1-1; unclear D gene. Germline CDR1 and CDR2: MNHEY and SVGAGI. V lost 5 bases to trimming and J lost 11 bases, with 9 bases between them. The length of the CDR3 is 10 residues. CDR3 nucleotide sequence: TGTGCCAGCAGTCTCGTCGGGGCTTTCTTT. Protein: CASSLVGAFF.

The V gene is TRBV5-1, the J gene TRBJ1-5, with D tentatively TRBD1 (6 bases). Germline CDR1 SGHRS, CDR2 YFSETQ. Trimming removed 3 bases at V and 7 bases at J, with 11 bases between. This CDR3 has 13 amino acids. CDR3 bases: TGCGCCAGCAGCTGGGGACATGGACAGCCCCAGCATTTT. This gives the protein CASSWGHGQPQHF.

This clone was counted once. CDR3 in DNA: TGTGCCAGCACCACCGGGGGACCCGATGGCTACACCTTC. It specifies CASTTGGPDGYTF. This sequence joins TRBV6-5 and TRBJ1-2, with D perhaps matching TRBD1 (5 bases). Germline lookup yields CDR1 MNHEY and CDR2 SVGAGI. The V and J ends lost 7 bases and 6 bases respectively, with 15 bases between them. CDR3 size: 13 residues.

The rearrangement links TRBV19 to TRBJ1-2, with a tentative D call TRBD1 (5 bases). V was shortened by 4 bases and J by 1 base, with 16 bases between the two germline ends. CDR1 and CDR2 from the germline V gene are LNHDA and SQIVND (reference sequence). The CDR3 length is 16 residues. CDR3 region: CASSKVERQLNYGYTF. In nucleotides, the CDR3 is TGTGCCAGTAGTAAGGTGGAAAGACAGCTTAACTATGGCTACACCTTC.

The chain carries TRBV24-1 and TRBJ2-5; 9 nucleotides line up with TRBD2. This CDR3 comprises 17 residues. CDR1 and CDR2 from the germline V gene are KGHDR and SFDVKD. The junction had 10 bases not matched to a gene; V was cut back by 4 bases and J by 2 bases. The DNA for the CDR3 is TGTGCCACCAGTGACCAGTTAGCGGGAGAGGGACAAGAGACCCAGTACTTC. Protein sequence: CATSDQLAGEGQETQYF.

The chain carries TRBV7-2 and TRBJ2-1, with 7 bases aligning to TRBD1. Germline values: CDR1 SGHTA, CDR2 FQGNSA. The CDR3 runs 15 residues. Losses at the gene ends were 5 bases for V and 3 bases for J; bases not matched to a gene: 7. The CDR3 loop is CASSPNRGRYNEQFF. CDR3 sequence (DNA): TGTGCCAGCAGCCCAAACAGGGGCCGCTACAATGAGCAGTTCTTC.

This clone appeared many times. V is TRBV28 and J is TRBJ1-5; TRBD1 matches at 9 bases. The CDR3 consists of 17 residues. From germline, CDR1 is MDHEN and CDR2 SYDVKM. Germline trimming cut 4 bases from V and 1 base from J; bases unmatched to any gene: 8. Here the CDR3 DNA reads TGTGCCAGCAGTTCCGTCGGACAGGGGCGAAGCAATCAGCCCCAGCATTTT. It yields the protein CASSSVGQGRSNQPQHF.

The J gene is TRBJ2-5, the V gene TRBV9, with 10 bases that match TRBD2. J gave up 6 bases and V 3 bases, and 11 bases lay outside the gene matches. The CDR3 sequence is 16 residues long. Germline V gene sequence: CDR1 SGDLS, CDR2 YYNGEE. CDR3 amino acids: CASSGDTSGDSKTQYF. The CDR3 coding sequence is TGTGCCAGCAGCGGCGACACTAGCGGGGACTCGAAGACCCAGTACTTC. The full variable domain, with the rest looked up from reference TRBV9 and TRBJ2-5, is DSGVTQTPKHLITATGQRVTLRCSPRSGDLSVYWYQQSLDQGLQFLIQYYNGEERAKGNILERFSAQQFPDLHSELNLSSLELGDSALYFCASSGDTSGDSKTQYFGPGTRLLVL.

This chain joins TRBV7-2 and TRBJ2-2, with D maybe TRBD2 (5 bases). V lost 4 bases, J lost 0 bases, and 12 bases lay in between. CDR1 and CDR2 (germline): SGHTA, FQGNSA. The length of the CDR3 is 16 residues. The CDR3 sequence is CASSSRLAANTGELFF. In nucleotides, the CDR3 is TGTGCCAGCAGCTCCCGGCTAGCTGCGAACACCGGGGAGCTGTTTTTT.

The CDR3 loop reads CASTSGASGGKLFF. As DNA, the CDR3 is TGTGCCAGCACATCCGGGGCCTCGGGGGGAAAACTGTTTTTT. V is TRBV27 and J is TRBJ1-4; tentatively, D is TRBD1 (5 bases). The germline V and J ends were trimmed by 7 bases and 10 bases, with 19 bases remaining between them. Per the germline V gene, CDR1 is MNHEY and CDR2 is SMNVEV (reference sequence). This CDR3 region has 14 residues.

This chain links TRBV6-5 with TRBJ2-1; 8 bases fit TRBD1. V trimming: 0 bases; J trimming: 7 bases; junction bases outside the gene matches: 8. There are 16 residues in the CDR3. Germline CDR1 and CDR2: MNHEY and SVGAGI. The CDR3 loop is CASSYSRQGADNEQFF. The CDR3 DNA sequence: TGTGCCAGCAGTTACTCGAGGCAGGGGGCCGATAATGAGCAGTTCTTC.

The V and J genes are TRBV19 and TRBJ1-1, with 9 bases matching TRBD1. V gave up 9 bases and J gave up 0 bases; unmatched junction bases: 5. Looked up from germline, CDR1 is LNHDA and CDR2 is SQIVND (reference sequence). This CDR3 is built from 14 residues. CDR3: CASHRDRVNTEAFF. The CDR3 nucleotides are TGTGCCAGCCACCGGGACAGGGTGAACACTGAAGCTTTCTTT.

J is TRBJ2-5 and V is TRBV5-6; no definite D call. The CDR3 extends over 14 amino acids. The germline V gene has CDR1 SGHDT and CDR2 YYEEEE. V was clipped by 7 bases and J by 2 bases, with 15 bases between them. Written as DNA, the CDR3 is TGTGCCAGCTATCGCGGCGGCAGACAAGAGACCCAGTACTTC. Translation gives CASYRGGRQETQYF. Looking up the rest from reference TRBV5-6 and TRBJ2-5 gives the full variable domain: DAGVTQSPTHLIKTRGQQVTLRCSPKSGHDTVSWYQQALGQGPQFIFQYYEEEERQRGNFPDRFSGHQFPNYSSELNVNALLLGDSALYLCASYRGGRQETQYFGPGTRLLVL.

The rearrangement links TRBV11-2 to TRBJ1-4; TRBD1 might be the D (5 bases). V was pared by 3 bases and J by 1 base, with 12 bases between. The CDR3 loop spans 16 amino acids. The germline V gene encodes CDR1 SGHAT and CDR2 FQNNGV. The CDR3 is CASSFGQTLTNEKLFF. CDR3 DNA: TGTGCCAGCAGCTTCGGACAAACATTAACTAATGAAAAACTGTTTTTT.

This CDR3 is CASSQDSPGSNTQYF. CDR3 DNA: TGTGCCAGCAGCCAAGATTCCCCGGGGTCGAATACGCAGTATTTT. V is TRBV3-1 (or the pseudogene TRBV3-2) and J is TRBJ2-3; weak D call: TRBD2 (5 bases). The CDR3 length is 15 residues. Germline V gene sequence: CDR1 LGHDT, CDR2 YNNKEL (reference sequence). The V end was cut by 0 bases, the J end by 7 bases, with 14 bases between.

The chain carries TRBV11-3 and TRBJ1-1; D is possibly TRBD1 (6 bases). CDR3 length equals 13 residues. Trimming took off 5 bases at V and 5 bases at J, with 12 bases between the two ends. The germline gives CDR1 SGHNT, CDR2 YENEEA. The CDR3 sequence: CASSQGGATEAFF. The CDR3 coding sequence is TGTGCCAGCAGCCAAGGGGGGGCTACTGAAGCTTTCTTT.

This clone was picked up a small number of times. V and J are TRBV10-3 and TRBJ1-6, with TRBD1 as a possible D gene (5 bases). Trimming stripped 7 bases from V and 6 bases from J, with 16 bases between. The CDR3 length is 15 residues. Germline loops: CDR1 ENHRY, CDR2 SYGVKD. The CDR3: CAIKAGRTPNSPLHF. Here the CDR3 DNA reads TGTGCCATCAAGGCAGGGAGGACGCCTAATTCACCCCTCCACTTT.

V usage is TRBV5-1 and J usage is TRBJ1-5; D uncertain. Germline lookup yields CDR1 SGHRS and CDR2 YFSETQ. The CDR3 has 15 amino acids. Trimming took 4 bases from V and 1 from J, leaving 12 bases between them. The CDR3 region has the DNA TGCGCCAGCAGCGAAGCCAGGCCCAGCAATCAGCCCCAGCATTTT. Translation gives CASSEARPSNQPQHF.

The sample holds one count of this clone. The CDR3 sequence is CASSQDLSGGSGNTIYF. The CDR3 DNA sequence: TGTGCCAGCAGCCAAGATCTCTCGGGTGGGAGTGGAAACACCATATATTTT. This sequence joins TRBV4-2 and TRBJ1-3; D is unresolved. The CDR3 runs 17 residues. Trimming removed 0 bases at V and 3 bases at J, with 15 bases between. Germline loops: CDR1 LGHNA, CDR2 YNFKEQ.

The V call is TRBV28, the J call TRBJ2-2; D is ambiguous. The CDR3 is 15 amino acids. In germline, CDR1 is MDHEN, CDR2 SYDVKM. With 6 bases removed from V and 0 bases from J, the gap between germline ends came to 11 bases. CDR3 protein: CASRPPRPNTGELFF. CDR3 nucleotides: TGTGCCAGCAGACCCCCGAGGCCGAACACCGGGGAGCTGTTTTTT.